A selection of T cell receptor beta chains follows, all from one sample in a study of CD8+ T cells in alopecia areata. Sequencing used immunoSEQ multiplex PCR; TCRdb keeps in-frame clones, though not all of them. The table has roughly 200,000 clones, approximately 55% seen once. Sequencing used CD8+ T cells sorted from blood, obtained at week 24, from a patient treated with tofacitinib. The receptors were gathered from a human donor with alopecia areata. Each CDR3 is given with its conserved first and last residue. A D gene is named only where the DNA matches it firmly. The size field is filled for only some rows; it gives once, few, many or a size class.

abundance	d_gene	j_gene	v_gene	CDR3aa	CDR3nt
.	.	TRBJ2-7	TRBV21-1	CASSKAPGVTYEQYF	TGTGCCAGCAGCAAAGCCCCGGGTGTCACCTACGAGCAGTACTTC
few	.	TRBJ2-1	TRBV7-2	CASSSKLWGDSYNEQFF	TGTGCCAGCAGCTCAAAGTTGTGGGGGGACTCCTACAATGAGCAGTTCTTC
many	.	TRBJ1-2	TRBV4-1	CASSQGKGYYGYTF	TGCGCCAGCAGCCAAGGCAAGGGGTACTATGGCTACACCTTC
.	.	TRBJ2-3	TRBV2	CASSSKVGADTQYF	TGTGCCAGCAGTTCCAAGGTGGGGGCAGATACGCAGTATTTT
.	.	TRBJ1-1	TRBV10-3	CAISEPGVTEAFF	TGTGCCATCAGTGAGCCGGGTGTCACTGAAGCTTTCTTT
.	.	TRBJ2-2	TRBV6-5	CASSYSPRATGELFF	TGTGCCAGCAGTTACTCCCCCAGGGCTACCGGGGAGCTGTTTTTT
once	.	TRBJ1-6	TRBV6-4	CASSDSLNSPLHF	TGTGCCAGCAGTGATTCTCTTAATTCACCCCTCCACTTT
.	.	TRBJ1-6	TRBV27	CASSSWGTGSYNSPLHF	TGTGCCAGCAGTTCATGGGGCACAGGCTCCTATAATTCACCCCTCCACTTT
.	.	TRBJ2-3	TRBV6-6	CASIKGSVDTQYF	TGTGCCAGCATCAAAGGGAGCGTAGATACGCAGTATTTT
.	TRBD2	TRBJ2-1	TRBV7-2	CASSFASSGVYNEQFF	TGTGCCAGCAGCTTCGCTAGTAGCGGGGTTTACAATGAGCAGTTCTTC
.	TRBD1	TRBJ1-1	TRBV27	CASSFVGGGHTEAFF	TGTGCCAGCAGTTTCGTAGGGGGCGGGCACACTGAAGCTTTCTTT
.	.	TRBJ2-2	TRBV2	CASSVAGANTGELFF	TGTGCCAGCAGTGTAGCCGGGGCGAACACCGGGGAGCTGTTTTTT
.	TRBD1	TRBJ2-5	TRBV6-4	CASTEGQVQETQYF	TGTGCCAGCACTGAAGGACAGGTACAAGAGACCCAGTACTTC
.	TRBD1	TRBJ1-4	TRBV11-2	CASSRQGATNEKLFF	TGTGCCAGCAGCCGGCAGGGGGCCACTAATGAAAAACTGTTTTTT
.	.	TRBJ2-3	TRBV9	CASSVDLSDTQYF	TGTGCCAGCAGCGTAGATTTGAGCGATACGCAGTATTTT
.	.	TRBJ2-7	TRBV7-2	CASSPGVGYEQYF	TGTGCCAGCAGCCCCGGCGTCGGGTACGAGCAGTACTTC
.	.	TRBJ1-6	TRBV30	CAWSGTYYNSPLHF	TGTGCCTGGAGTGGGACCTACTATAATTCACCCCTCCACTTT
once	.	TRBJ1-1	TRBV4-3	CASSQDQGSSTEAFF	TGCGCCAGCAGCCAAGATCAGGGATCGAGCACTGAAGCTTTCTTT
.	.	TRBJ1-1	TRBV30	CAWSVGGYTEAFF	TGTGCCTGGAGTGTGGGGGGTTACACTGAAGCTTTCTTT
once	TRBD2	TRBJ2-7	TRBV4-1	CASSHSGGSSYEQYF	TGCGCCAGCAGCCATAGCGGGGGGAGCTCCTACGAGCAGTACTTC
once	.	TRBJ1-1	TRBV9	CASNTGRNTEAFF	TGTGCCAGCAACACGGGACGGAACACTGAAGCTTTCTTT